This entry describes one TCR beta chain. The data derive from a study of cytomegalovirus exposure and HLA in healthy donors. The V gene end was trimmed by 0 bases and the J gene end by 6 bases; junction bases not matched to a gene: 14. Germline V gene sequence: CDR1 LNHDA, CDR2 SQIVND (reference sequence). This CDR3 is 18 amino acids long. The PCR was carried out with 60 Vbeta primers and 13 Jbeta primers. Assay used: immunoSEQ multiplex PCR; TCRdb lists only in-frame clones, some missing. In the table there are around 120,000 clones, about 80% of which are singletons. The receptor was isolated from a female donor in good health and CMV-seropositive. V gene TRBV19 combines with J gene TRBJ1-5, with 7 bases that match TRBD1. The sequenced material came from PBMCs. The chain's CDR3 is CASSIDRLFGTAVQPQHF. The CDR3 nucleotides are TGTGCCAGTAGTATAGATCGTCTTTTTGGGACAGCGGTTCAGCCCCAGCATTTT.